Below, one T cell receptor (beta chain) is given with its context. Produced via immunoSEQ multiplex PCR; TCRdb's table is partial and in-frame only. The repertoire has 70,000 to 90,000 clones, 94% of them found once; the top ten carry roughly 0.37%. The germline V gene encodes CDR1 SGHAT and CDR2 FQNNGV. Deletions cut 0 bases from V and 4 bases from J, with 4 bases between. The CDR3 loop spans 13 amino acids. These data are taken from a study of technical replicates of blood from a few donors. The sequence came from a human donor in good health. The sample consisted of T cells isolated from PBMCs. The chain couples TRBV11-2 to TRBJ2-1; D not resolved. The CDR3 nucleotides are TGTGCCAGCAGCTTAGACAGGTACAATGAGCAGTTCTTC. Amino acid sequence: CASSLDRYNEQFF.